The clone carrying this T cell receptor (beta chain) has only a few counts. Noted time point: sample taken at primary tumor resection. Unsorted samples of tumor, nontumor lung or frozen PBMC had their whole RNA sequenced. These data originate in a study of spatial heterogeneity in lung cancer. TCRdb analysed the 5' RACE reads with MiXCR anew, one entry per CDR3 protein. Of about 92,000 distinct CDR3 sequences in the sample, approximately 12% were seen once. Germline-derived CDR1 and CDR2 are SGHKS and YYEKEE (reference sequence). CDR3 size: 14 residues. Trimming left V 7 bases short and J 0 bases short, with 12 bases between.

The receptor was derived from a male donor with early-stage non-small cell lung cancer. The J gene is TRBJ2-3, the V gene TRBV5-5; TRBD1 is a possible D gene (6 bases). Sequences were derived from PBMCs, sampled at surgery. CDR3 nucleotide sequence: TGTGCCAGCGGCCGGGACACCAGCACAGATACGCAGTATTTT. This gives the protein CASGRDTSTDTQYF. The complete variable domain, with remaining parts taken from reference TRBV5-5 and TRBJ2-3, reads DAGVTQSPTHLIKTRGQQVTLRCSPISGHKSVSWYQQVLGQGPQFIFQYYEKEERGRGNFPDRFSARQFPNYSSELNVNALLLGDSALYLCASGRDTSTDTQYFGPGTRLTVL.